One sample yielded the 24 T cell receptor beta chains listed below, sequenced in a study of blood T cell repertoires in COVID-19. The data were produced by immunoSEQ multiplex PCR, yet TCRdb's version contains in-frame clones alone and is incomplete. Among roughly 340,000 clones listed, about 90% were seen once. Specimen: peripheral blood. The receptor source for this set is a woman between 18 and 29 years old who had recovered from COVID-19.

The chain carries TRBV5-4 and TRBJ2-3; D might be TRBD2 (6 bases). The V end was cut by 2 bases, the J end by 0 bases, with 10 bases between. The germline CDR1 and CDR2 sequences are SGHNT and YYREEE (reference sequence). This CDR3 spans 15 amino acids. The CDR3 DNA sequence: TGTGCCAGCAGCTTTTTAGGGACTAGCACAGATACGCAGTATTTT. Its translation is CASSFLGTSTDTQYF.

The chain links TRBV30 to TRBJ1-4, with unresolved D. The CDR3 extends over 14 amino acids. Trimming stripped 1 base from V and 7 bases from J, with 13 bases between. Germline V CDR1 and CDR2: GTSNPN, SVGIG (reference sequence). The CDR3 here is CAWSAWQAGEKLFF. CDR3 DNA: TGTGCCTGGAGTGCCTGGCAGGCGGGTGAAAAACTGTTTTTT.

This rearrangement joins TRBV19 to TRBJ1-3, with D maybe TRBD1 (6 bases). In germline, CDR1 is LNHDA, CDR2 SQIVND (reference sequence). This CDR3 spans 14 amino acids. V was pared by 8 bases and J by 0 bases, with 11 bases between. In DNA form, the CDR3 reads TGTGCCAGTGCTACAGGGAGCTCTGGAAACACCATATATTTT. It codes for CASATGSSGNTIYF. Filled out from reference TRBV19 and TRBJ1-3, the complete variable domain reads DGGITQSPKYLFRKEGQNVTLSCEQNLNHDAMYWYRQDPGQGLRLIYYSQIVNDFQKGDIAEGYSVSREKKESFPLTVTSAQKNPTAFYLCASATGSSGNTIYFGEGSWLTVV.

This clone was recorded once. V usage is TRBV4-1 and J usage is TRBJ2-1; TRBD1 matches 9 bases. Germline CDR1 reads MGHRA; CDR2 reads YSYEKL. The CDR3 contains 17 residues. After removal of 4 bases from V and 8 bases from J, the junction contained 15 bases not matched to a gene. The CDR3 reads CASSPTPGQGLFHEQFF. The CDR3 region has the DNA TGCGCCAGCAGCCCTACTCCGGGACAGGGTCTTTTCCATGAGCAGTTCTTC.

The chain combines TRBV29-1 with TRBJ1-5, with a weak D call TRBD1 (5 bases). Trimming cost V 4 bases and J 7 bases, with 17 bases left between them. Germline assignment: CDR1 SQVTM and CDR2 ANQGSEA. This CDR3 contains 14 residues. The DNA for the CDR3 is TGCAGCGTTGGGGGGGGAGGATCGGAACAGCCCCAGCATTTT. Its translation is CSVGGGGSEQPQHF.

V usage is TRBV5-5 and J usage is TRBJ2-4, with 7 bases identical to TRBD1. The CDR3 totals 17 residues. From germline, CDR1 is SGHKS and CDR2 YYEKEE (reference sequence). V trimming: 0 bases; J trimming: 0 bases; junction bases outside the gene matches: 6. The CDR3 spells CASSLGQGDIAKNIQYF. CDR3 nucleotide sequence: TGTGCCAGCAGCTTGGGACAGGGAGATATAGCCAAAAACATTCAGTACTTC.

This rearrangement joins TRBV19 to TRBJ2-2; 9 bases line up with TRBD1. J lost 4 bases, V lost 5 bases, and 8 bases had no gene match. CDR3 length equals 16 residues. Per the germline V gene, CDR1 is LNHDA and CDR2 is SQIVND (reference sequence). The CDR3 DNA is TGTGCCAGTAGTTTCGCCGGGACAGGGACCACCGGGGAGCTGTTTTTT. This translates into CASSFAGTGTTGELFF. The whole variable domain, filled in from reference TRBV19 and TRBJ2-2, reads DGGITQSPKYLFRKEGQNVTLSCEQNLNHDAMYWYRQDPGQGLRLIYYSQIVNDFQKGDIAEGYSVSREKKESFPLTVTSAQKNPTAFYLCASSFAGTGTTGELFFGEGSRLTVL.

This chain joins TRBV27 and TRBJ1-1, with 8 bases that match TRBD1. CDR1 MNHEY and CDR2 SMNVEV come from the germline V gene (reference sequence). Trimming at V came to 2 bases and at J to 3 bases, leaving 5 bases not matched to a gene. The CDR3 extends over 15 amino acids. CDR3 nucleotide sequence: TGTGCCAGCAGTTTAACAGGGGGGGTTGACACTGAAGCTTTCTTT. Its translation: CASSLTGGVDTEAFF.

The rearrangement joins TRBV4-1 to TRBJ2-1; the match to TRBD1 covers 8 bases. Unmatched junction bases numbered 3, after V lost 4 bases and J lost 7 bases. There are 13 residues in the CDR3. Germline V gene lookup returns CDR1 MGHRA and CDR2 YSYEKL. The CDR3 region is CASSLDRANEQFF. The CDR3 DNA follows: TGCGCCAGCAGCCTGGACAGGGCGAATGAGCAGTTCTTC.

This clone has only a few counts. The chain couples TRBV10-3 to TRBJ2-1; TRBD1 is a possible D gene (7 bases). The V gene lost 10 bases and the J gene lost 3 bases, with 16 bases spanning the gap. The CDR3 totals 14 residues. CDR1 and CDR2 from the germline V gene are ENHRY and SYGVKD. The CDR3 loop reads CATQGGGIYNEQFF. The CDR3 region has the DNA TGTGCCACCCAGGGGGGCGGGATCTACAATGAGCAGTTCTTC.

The rearrangement links TRBV27 to TRBJ2-1, with 10 bases aligning to TRBD2. The CDR3 runs to 16 residues. Germline V gene lookup returns CDR1 MNHEY and CDR2 SMNVEV (reference sequence). V trimming: 6 bases; J trimming: 0 bases; junction bases outside the gene matches: 5. The CDR3 reads CASRRPSGSSYNEQFF. In DNA form, the CDR3 reads TGTGCCAGCAGGCGGCCTAGCGGGAGCTCCTACAATGAGCAGTTCTTC.

The chain combines TRBV30 with TRBJ2-7; TRBD2 might be the D (6 bases). CDR3 length equals 14 residues. Deletions cut 6 bases from V and 2 bases from J, with 17 bases between. Germline CDR1 is GTSNPN and CDR2 is SVGIG (reference sequence). Written as DNA, the CDR3 is TGTGCCTGTACCCACCGCGGGACGCCCTACGAGCAGTACGTC. Protein sequence: CACTHRGTPYEQYV.

V and J are TRBV11-2 and TRBJ2-3, with TRBD2 matching over 8 bases. The junction had 6 bases not matched to a gene; V was cut back by 5 bases and J by 2 bases. This CDR3 is 15 amino acids long. The V gene's germline CDR1 is SGHAT and CDR2 FQNNGV. CDR3 nucleotide sequence: TGTGCCAGCAGCCCTAGCGGGTCCGACACAGATACGCAGTATTTT. Its translation: CASSPSGSDTDTQYF.

Only one count was recorded for this clone. This chain connects TRBV18 to TRBJ2-3; TRBD2 matches at 10 bases. Germline trimming cut 2 bases from V and 3 bases from J; bases unmatched to any gene: 2. Looked up from germline, CDR1 is KGHSH and CDR2 is LQKENI. The CDR3 is 15 amino acids. The CDR3 protein is CASSPSSGRTDTQYF. CDR3 bases: TGTGCCAGCTCACCATCTAGCGGGAGAACAGATACGCAGTATTTT.

The chain is built from TRBV19 and TRBJ1-1; D unresolved. The V gene's germline CDR1 is LNHDA and CDR2 SQIVND (reference sequence). Trimming cost V 8 bases and J 5 bases, with 12 bases left between them. The CDR3 totals 12 residues. The CDR3 nucleotides read TGTGCCAGTGAAAAGGGAGAGACTGAAGCTTTCTTT. The encoded protein is CASEKGETEAFF. Combining the CDR3 with reference TRBV19 and TRBJ1-1 gives the whole variable domain DGGITQSPKYLFRKEGQNVTLSCEQNLNHDAMYWYRQDPGQGLRLIYYSQIVNDFQKGDIAEGYSVSREKKESFPLTVTSAQKNPTAFYLCASEKGETEAFFGQGTRLTVV.

The chain carries TRBV5-4 and TRBJ1-2; weak D call: TRBD1 (5 bases). CDR3 size: 13 residues. The V end was cut by 0 bases, the J end by 8 bases, with 11 bases between. Germline assignment: CDR1 SGHNT and CDR2 YYREEE (reference sequence). The CDR3 protein is CASSLDRITGYTF. CDR3 DNA: TGTGCCAGCAGCTTGGACAGGATTACGGGCTACACCTTC.

The chain has TRBV30 and TRBJ1-2; D remains unclear. Germline V gives CDR1 GTSNPN, CDR2 SVGIG (reference sequence). The CDR3 extends over 13 amino acids. V lost 0 bases and J 7 bases, leaving 12 bases between the germline ends. CDR3 amino acids: CAWSVAASGGYTF. The CDR3 nucleotides read TGTGCCTGGAGTGTAGCGGCGTCAGGTGGCTACACCTTC.

This sequence joins TRBV27 and TRBJ1-6, with D tentatively TRBD1 (5 bases). The CDR3 is made up of 17 amino acids. V was pared by 4 bases and J by 2 bases, with 15 bases between. Per germline, CDR1 MNHEY and CDR2 SMNVEV (reference sequence). This chain's CDR3 is CASSSLPRGAYNSPLHF. CDR3 nucleotides: TGTGCCAGCAGTTCCCTCCCGCGGGGGGCCTATAATTCACCCCTCCACTTT.

V gene TRBV6-5 combines with J gene TRBJ2-3, with 15 bases aligning to TRBD2. With V trimmed by 6 bases and J by 7 bases, 5 bases remained unmatched. Germline CDR1 and CDR2: MNHEY and SVGAGI. This CDR3 spans 15 amino acids. The CDR3 DNA reads TGTGCCAGCAGACGGACTAGCGGGAGGGGTAATACGCAGTATTTT. Amino acid sequence: CASRRTSGRGNTQYF.

The J gene is TRBJ1-5, the V gene TRBV3-1 (or the pseudogene TRBV3-2); D is unclear. The length of the CDR3 is 15 residues. Germline loops: CDR1 LGHDT, CDR2 YNNKEL (reference sequence). The V end lost 4 bases, the J end lost 0 bases, and 10 bases lay between the germline ends. In nucleotides, the CDR3 is TGTGCCAGCAGCCCAAAATTTAGTAGCAATCAGCCCCAGCATTTT. This translates into CASSPKFSSNQPQHF.

The chain employs TRBV5-1 and TRBJ2-1; 12 positions agree with TRBD2. The CDR3 has 16 residues. V was pared by 6 bases and J by 3 bases, with 7 bases of the junction left unmatched. Germline loops: CDR1 SGHRS, CDR2 YFSETQ. CDR3 nucleotides: TGCGCCAGCACCTTTCTACTAGCGGGAGGCTACAATGAGCAGTTCTTC. It is translated as CASTFLLAGGYNEQFF.

J is TRBJ1-1 and V is TRBV19; tentatively, D is TRBD1 (6 bases). Germline V gene lookup returns CDR1 LNHDA and CDR2 SQIVND (reference sequence). The CDR3 is 14 residues long. V lost 5 bases to trimming and J lost 3 bases, with 13 bases between them. The CDR3 loop reads CASSHTGIYTEAFF. The DNA of the CDR3 is TGTGCCAGTAGTCACACAGGGATTTACACTGAAGCTTTCTTT. The complete variable domain, with remaining parts taken from reference TRBV19 and TRBJ1-1, reads DGGITQSPKYLFRKEGQNVTLSCEQNLNHDAMYWYRQDPGQGLRLIYYSQIVNDFQKGDIAEGYSVSREKKESFPLTVTSAQKNPTAFYLCASSHTGIYTEAFFGQGTRLTVV.

The V gene is TRBV7-2, the J gene TRBJ2-2; no clear D gene. The germline gives CDR1 SGHTA, CDR2 FQGNSA. V gave up 5 bases and J gave up 1 base, with 8 bases separating them. The CDR3 extends over 14 amino acids. The CDR3 coding sequence is TGTGCCAGCAGCCTGCTAGGGAACACCGGGGAGCTGTTTTTT. Encoded protein: CASSLLGNTGELFF.

The CDR3 DNA is TGTGCCAGCAGTTTACTAGCGGGAGAACTCCCAGAGACCCAGTACTTC. Amino acid sequence: CASSLLAGELPETQYF. The V call is TRBV27, the J call TRBJ2-5, with TRBD2 identical over 10 bases. This CDR3 contains 16 residues. From germline, CDR1 is MNHEY and CDR2 SMNVEV (reference sequence). The V gene end was trimmed by 2 bases and the J gene end by 4 bases; junction bases not matched to a gene: 7.